This entry concerns a single T cell receptor beta chain. The antigen it recognizes is unknown. One end of the junction is discordant with germline, which a read error may explain. Within the sample, other DNA sequences also encode this same CDR3. The data were obtained in a study of cytomegalovirus exposure and HLA in healthy donors (dated by TCRdb to about 2017). For the study in its entirety: An earlier analysis of some 600 of the donors reported roughly 300 Gb of sequence data and 117 million unique TCR beta sequences obtained from about 179 million T cells. Donor age, sex, ethnicity and CMV serostatus were collected together with the repertoire data. Roughly 320 gigabases of sequencing data and tens of millions of unique TCR sequences made up an early release that covered several hundred HLA-typed donors. Genome-wide SNP genotypes for about three fifths of the roughly 700 donors were used in a later genetic analysis, which treated that subset as a discovery cohort. In an earlier analysis of a few hundred of the donors, high-throughput TCR beta sequencing was used to judge whether each TCR beta V gene segment behaved as functional or pseudogenic. Across some 400 genotyped donors of the cohort, an average of about 200,000 unique TCR beta nucleotide sequences per donor were sequenced, and 15% to 20% of those sequences were non-productive. Besides the first cohort of roughly 640 subjects, a separate validation cohort made up of roughly 130 different subjects was used. The study combined high-throughput TCR immunosequencing, statistical association of individual TCRs with disease status, and machine learning to predict cytomegalovirus infection status. Every discovery cohort repertoire had been produced on one sequencing platform. Because of strong linkage in the cohort, roughly five DR-DQ haplotypes were treated as single units for association and clustering. The study aimed to test whether cataloging public T cell receptors could reveal signatures of past pathogen exposure. To study patterns of TCR occurrence, a later analysis re-analyzed previously published TCR beta repertoires from 500 to 850 donors and added high-resolution HLA genotyping. In the later analysis, no new phenotypic data were used to find candidate immune exposures; instead, reliance was placed on TCR beta sequences and their occurrence across donors. Typing coverage varied by locus: roughly 620-640 donors for A, B, C, DRB1 and DQB1; approximately 500 for DQA1; around 570 for DPA1; approximately 490 for DPB1. HLA typing covered class I and class II loci at four-digit resolution. The study used immunosequencing to profile the T cell repertoires of approximately 650 subjects and linked those repertoires to cytomegalovirus serostatus. Of the roughly 410 genotyped donors, 70% to 90% were placed in the genetic ancestry cluster associated with self-reported Caucasian donors.

Summary of the overall study and its limitations: Three of the identified cytomegalovirus-associated TCR beta chains were confirmed in vitro to be specific for cytomegalovirus antigens. A further reported finding was that TCR beta sequences accurately predicted the HLA-A and HLA-B alleles for most subjects in the first cohort. In both the original and validation cohorts, the classifier was reported to diagnose cytomegalovirus status with high specificity and sensitivity. Because HLA typing was missing for some donors at each locus, association tests included only the typed subset. In a later analysis, most CMV-associated TCR beta chains were found to appear HLA-restricted, with HLA associations seemingly driven largely by CMV exposure. According to a later analysis, TCR association rates differed among HLA loci, with DRB1 alleles showing the most associated TCRs and HLA-C alleles showing the fewest. In an earlier analysis of 587 of the donors, most TCR beta V segments appeared in productive rearrangements about 87% or about 30% of the time, broadly matching IMGT annotations. For the cohort, immune exposure information was limited to CMV serostatus. Specific HLA alleles were associated with more than 15,000 TCR beta sequences at a false discovery rate of 0.05 in a later analysis. When HLA alleles, especially DR and DQ, strongly co-occurred, attributing TCR associations to individual alleles was difficult. Roughly 15 rarely observed V segments, including chromosome 9 orphons, were excluded from the earlier analysis of some 590 of the donors because counts were too low. A later analysis found that HLA-associated TCR beta chains were more clonally expanded and had lower generation probabilities than equally common non-associated chains. Some IMGT-functional V segments, including TRBV6-2 and TRBV6-3, could not be distinguished by the 87-base-pair reads and were therefore excluded. Linkage disequilibrium might explain the correlated functional status among segregating V segments, but an unknown experimental factor could not be excluded. While some public TCRs were present in many individuals, most TCR sequences turned up only very rarely across donors. The presence/absence analyses assumed that sequencing depth was roughly uniform across donors, and that assumption may not be true. Only TCR beta chains were sequenced in this cohort, and the absence of alpha or paired-chain data limited detectable features. A cluster of highly shared sequence variants was judged likely to be a technical artifact of the sequencing pipeline. The study listed approximately 150 TCR beta chains as associated with cytomegalovirus. The authors suggested that the approach could potentially be generalized to other disease states and immunological phenotypes. An association between a missense DCLRE1C variant and V-gene and J-gene trimming of TCR beta chains was found in a later genetic analysis and replicated in an independent cohort. According to a later genetic analysis, donors in an Asian-associated ancestry cluster had fewer N-insertions in productive TCRs than the approximately 690-donor mean. Several of the top co-occurrence clusters appeared to be linked to parvovirus B19, influenza, CMV and Epstein-Barr virus, according to a later analysis.

In total, 630 or so healthy bone marrow donors made up the cohort. All cohort members were sampled while nominally healthy, although unrecorded immune exposures were likely present. The donor was CMV seronegative and was included in the group of a few hundred seronegative cohort members. A peripheral blood sample was collected from each donor, and TCR beta sequencing was performed on peripheral blood mononuclear cells. Genomic DNA extraction from the blood cell samples was performed with the Qiagen DNeasy Blood Extraction Kit. Taken from the germline V gene (reference sequence), the CDR1 and CDR2 loops are LNHDA and SQIVND. The CDR3 has 15 amino acids, counting the end cysteine and phenylalanine. Only CDR3 DNA is held: 45 bases, read in frame from base 1. The library was made by the immunoSEQ multiplex PCR assay. The multiplex PCR relied on a mix of 60 forward primers for TCR Vbeta segments and 13 reverse primers for TCR Jbeta segments. The CDR3 region of rearranged TCR beta genes was amplified from genomic DNA with a multiplex PCR assay. The amplified TCR beta libraries were sequenced on the Illumina HiSeq System as 87-base-pair reads. Regarding the original processing steps: A later analysis tallied 75 million to 85 million unique TCR beta chains across the approximately 670 repertoires, and approximately 11 million of those chains were shared by two or more donors. Raw reads were error-corrected and collapsed into unique sequences with a nearest-neighbor algorithm that merged closely related sequences to remove PCR and sequencing errors. To assign V, D and J gene segments, CDR3 sequences were aligned to IMGT reference sequences. Each retained sequence needed at least a six-nucleotide match to both a V gene segment and a J gene segment. A rearrangement counted as productive if the CDR3 had no stop codons and remained in frame with V and J, and every other rearrangement counted as non-productive. Following IMGT convention, CDR3 was defined as the stretch from the second conserved V-encoded cysteine to the conserved J-encoded phenylalanine. In an earlier analysis of around 600 of the donors, sequences lacking an unambiguous match to a single V gene segment were excluded. An earlier analysis of approximately 590 of the donors classified V segments as functional when productive rearrangements were above 56.7% and as segregating when the standard deviation between donors was above 5%. A statistical classification framework was developed to diagnose cytomegalovirus status using the catalog of TCR beta chain sequences. In a later analysis, TCR nucleotide sequences were compared against IMGT/GENE-DB human TR gene sequences so that V and J genes could be assigned. A later analysis assigned CDR3 sequences and most-parsimonious VDJ recombination scenarios with the TCRdist pipeline. In a later analysis, each TCR beta chain was defined by its CDR3 amino acid sequence together with its V-gene family, and reads without a unique V-gene family were excluded. To address suspected cross-contamination and a sequencing artifact, a later analysis removed around 600 highly shared, low-generation-probability nucleotide sequences. A later analysis calculated a clonal expansion index for each public chain from normalized within-repertoire ranks of inferred template counts. In a later analysis, generation probabilities were computed using a VDJ recombination model fitted to out-of-frame rearrangements, and the results were checked against IGoR. In a later analysis, hypergeometric tests were used to score TCR-TCR, TCR-HLA and TCR-CMV co-occurrence, with a repertoire-size bias correction applied to TCR pairs. To estimate false discovery rates, a later analysis permuted the HLA or CMV assignments 20 times. A later analysis grouped co-occurring TCRs with DBSCAN, adding TCRdist sequence similarity when clustering within HLA-allele-positive subsets. Repertoires with fewer than 30,000 or more than 120,000 public chains, plus five repertoires with anomalous nucleotide sharing, were excluded from co-occurrence clustering. TCRdb retrieved this table from immuneACCESS and kept in-frame rearrangements only. Not all clones are present; in checked studies, unresolved V genes account for under half, and no reason is known for the remainder. V, J and clone size are those of that table, while D and trimming were read from the DNA. Recorded for this sample are 120,000 to 150,000 clones; roughly 70% of them occurred a single time. Around 2% of the sample is taken by the ten largest.

Input material: PBMCs. This receptor was obtained from a woman between 40 and 55 years old in good health and CMV-seronegative. The chain is made from TRBV19 and TRBJ1-5, with TRBD1 tentatively as D gene (5 bases match). Here is the DNA: TGTGCCAGCAGTATAATAGGGGCCGGCAATCAGCCCCAGCATTTT. This yields the protein CASSIIGAGNQPQHF.